One sample yielded the 5 T cell receptor beta chains listed below, sequenced in a study of OX40 agonist ivuxolimab in advanced cancers. The data were produced by immunoSEQ multiplex PCR, yet TCRdb's version contains in-frame clones alone and is incomplete. Here the sample spans fewer than 65,000 clones, roughly 84% being singletons. The material sequenced was CD4+ or CD8+ T cells sorted from blood, taken in a trial of the OX40 agonist ivuxolimab. These receptors originate from an adult with an advanced solid tumor such as melanoma, head and neck, liver or kidney cancer.

The rearrangement uses TRBV10-3 and TRBJ1-5; D gene ambiguous. The V and J ends lost 2 bases and 7 bases respectively, with 9 bases between them. This CDR3 has 13 residues. The V gene's germline CDR1 is ENHRY and CDR2 SYGVKD. The CDR3 loop reads CAISEAFGQPQHF. The CDR3 nucleotides read TGTGCCATCAGTGAGGCGTTTGGGCAGCCCCAGCATTTT.

This chain links TRBV6-1 with TRBJ2-7, with TRBD1 matching over 8 bases. There are 15 residues in the CDR3. CDR1 and CDR2 (germline): MNHNS, SASEGT. V lost 3 bases and J lost 0; bases outside the gene matches: 4. The CDR3 bases are TGTGCCAGCAGTGAGGACAGGGACCTCTCCTACGAGCAGTACTTC. It codes for CASSEDRDLSYEQYF.

This clone was recorded a few times. The chain carries TRBV28 and TRBJ2-5, with 8 bases that match TRBD1. This CDR3 has 13 amino acids. The J segment lost 2 bases and the V segment lost 7 bases, leaving 3 bases of the junction unmatched. CDR1 is MDHEN, CDR2 SYDVKM, per germline. The CDR3 sequence is CASKDRVQETQYF. Written as DNA, the CDR3 is TGTGCCAGCAAGGACAGGGTGCAAGAGACCCAGTACTTC.

The chain employs TRBV29-1 and TRBJ2-5; TRBD2 matches at 13 bases. Looked up from germline, CDR1 is SQVTM and CDR2 is ANQGSEA. V shed 3 bases and J 1 base; nucleotides not matched to a gene: 5. This CDR3 is 16 amino acids long. CDR3 coding DNA: TGCAGCGTTGATGGACTAGCGGGAGCCATCCAAGAGACCCAGTACTTC. The encoded protein is CSVDGLAGAIQETQYF. The full variable domain, completed using reference TRBV29-1 and TRBJ2-5, is SAVISQKPSRDICQRGTSLTIQCQVDSQVTMMFWYRQQPGQSLTLIATANQGSEATYESGFVIDKFPISRPNLTFSTLTVSNMSPEDSSIYLCSVDGLAGAIQETQYFGPGTRLLVL.

The chain has TRBV19 and TRBJ1-2, with 10 nucleotides matching TRBD1. The germline V gene encodes CDR1 LNHDA and CDR2 SQIVND (reference sequence). The CDR3 is 16 residues long. Losses at the gene ends were 1 base for V and 8 bases for J; bases not matched to a gene: 10. This chain's CDR3 is CASSIGRQGASRGYTF. The CDR3 DNA reads TGTGCCAGTAGTATAGGTCGACAGGGGGCGTCGCGCGGCTACACCTTC. Filled out from reference TRBV19 and TRBJ1-2, the complete variable domain reads DGGITQSPKYLFRKEGQNVTLSCEQNLNHDAMYWYRQDPGQGLRLIYYSQIVNDFQKGDIAEGYSVSREKKESFPLTVTSAQKNPTAFYLCASSIGRQGASRGYTFGSGTRLTVV.